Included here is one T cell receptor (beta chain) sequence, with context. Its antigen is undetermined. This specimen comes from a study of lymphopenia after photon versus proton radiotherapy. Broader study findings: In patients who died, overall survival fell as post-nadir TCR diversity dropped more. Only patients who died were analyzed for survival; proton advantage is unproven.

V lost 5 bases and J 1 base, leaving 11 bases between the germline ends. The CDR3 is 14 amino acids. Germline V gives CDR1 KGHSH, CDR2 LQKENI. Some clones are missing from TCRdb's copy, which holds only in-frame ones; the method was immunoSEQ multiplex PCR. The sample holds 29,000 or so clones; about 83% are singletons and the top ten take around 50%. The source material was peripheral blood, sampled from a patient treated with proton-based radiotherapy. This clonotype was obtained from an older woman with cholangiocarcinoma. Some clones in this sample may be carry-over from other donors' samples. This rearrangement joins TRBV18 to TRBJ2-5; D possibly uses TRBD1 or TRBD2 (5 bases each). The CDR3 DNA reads TGTGCCAGCTCAAAGACTGGGGGCCAAGAGACCCAGTACTTC. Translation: CASSKTGGQETQYF.